This paragraph reports one T cell receptor beta chain. Its antigen is still unknown. TCRdb reprocessed the 5' RACE reads and keeps a single row for each CDR3 protein, giving no DNA. Its listing shows hundreds of thousands of distinct CDR3 sequences. The source of the sample is a study of T cells expressing NK-cell markers. Points from the study as a whole: Once again these clonotypes came out on top in the CD3+CD56-NKG2C+ fraction of four donors. Nothing established the HCMV specificity of expanded NKG2C+ T cell clones.

Germline V gene lookup returns CDR1 MGHDK and CDR2 SYGVNS. The CDR3 is 15 amino acids. V and J are TRBV25-1 and TRBJ2-2; TCRdb names TRBD1, which stays unverified in the absence of DNA. The source is a woman between 18 and 75 years old in good health. The sample consisted of blood T cells: a sorted CD56 or NKG2C T cell subset, CD4+ or CD8+ T cells, or bulk PBMC T cells (not recorded which). CDR3 in amino acids: CASSANRENTGELFF.